The entry below describes one TCR beta chain. The source of the sample is a study of blood T cell repertoires in COVID-19. Study-level information: The origin of the acute and convalescent COVID-19 samples was the United States, Italy and Spain.

Clones were sequenced by immunoSEQ multiplex PCR, and TCRdb holds only the in-frame ones, with some missing. The sample records a few hundred thousand clones, around 87% being singletons. The germline CDR1 and CDR2 sequences are KGHSH and LQKENI. V was pared by 3 bases and J by 12 bases, with 15 bases of the junction left unmatched. The CDR3 totals 16 residues. The chain combines TRBV18 with TRBJ1-5; 9 nucleotides align to TRBD1. The sample taken for sequencing was PBMCs or T cells enriched from blood (not recorded which). This receptor was identified in a man aged 25 to 40 who had recovered from COVID-19. In DNA form, the CDR3 reads TGTGCCAGCTCACCGGCCGGGACAGGGAAGGATCATCTCCAGCATTTT. Residues: CASSPAGTGKDHLQHF.